This is a list of T cell receptor beta chains from one sample in a study of shared T cell receptors in the human thymus. Repertoires were generated with immunoSEQ multiplex PCR, while TCRdb's copy carries only in-frame clones and drops some. The sample shows hundreds of thousands of clones, 85% to 90% of them seen only once. Another study also made use of these data, one on human thymus T cells.

The sample comprised thymocytes. The origin of the receptors is a boy in the first two years of life with a congenital heart defect. The CDR3 runs from the conserved cysteine through the conserved F or W. D genes are given only for firm matches. Only part of the rows carry a size: once, few, many, or a class if the clone is expanded.

.	TRBV5-4	TRBD2	TRBJ2-7	TGTGCCAGCAGCCCCGGGGAGGGGCGCTACGAGCAGTACTTC	CASSPGEGRYEQYF
.	TRBV27	TRBD1	TRBJ1-1	TGTGCCAGCAGTTTCCGAGCCCCGGGACAGGGGGAATCAAACACTGAAGCTTTCTTT	CASSFRAPGQGESNTEAFF
.	TRBV30	.	TRBJ1-4	TGTGCCTGGAGTACCTCGATCCGGGGTGAAAAACTGTTTTTT	CAWSTSIRGEKLFF
.	TRBV27	TRBD1	TRBJ1-1	TGTGCCAGCAGTTGCCAGGGGGGGAACACTGAAGCTTTCTTT	CASSCQGGNTEAFF
.	TRBV30	TRBD1	TRBJ1-5	TGTGCCTGGAGTGTACCTGGGACAGGGTCCGATCAGCCCCAGCATTTT	CAWSVPGTGSDQPQHF
.	TRBV4-3	TRBD1	TRBJ2-2	TGCGCCAGCAGCCAAGACACAGGGGGCGCTTCCAACACCGGGGAGCTGTTTTTT	CASSQDTGGASNTGELFF
.	TRBV27	.	TRBJ2-7	TGTGCCAGCAGTTTATCAGGGGGGGCTGACGAGCAGTACTTC	CASSLSGGADEQYF
once	TRBV6-1	.	TRBJ2-2	TGTGCCAGCAGTGAACGGGAGGGACAGAGCACCGGGGAGCTGTTTTTT	CASSEREGQSTGELFF
.	TRBV7-9	TRBD1	TRBJ1-2	TGTGCCAGCAGCTTAAGGGGGCCTGGGGATCCTAACTATGGCTACACCTTC	CASSLRGPGDPNYGYTF
once	TRBV4-3	.	TRBJ2-1	TGCGCCAGCAGCCAAGACCGCAATGAGCAGTTCTTC	CASSQDRNEQFF
.	TRBV7-2	.	TRBJ1-2	TGTGCCAGCAGCTTAGCGATGAGCGTGGAAGCTAACTATGGCTACACCTTC	CASSLAMSVEANYGYTF
.	TRBV19	TRBD1	TRBJ2-1	TGTGCCAGTAGTTTCACTCGGGACAGGTGTAACAATGAGCAGTTCTTC	CASSFTRDRCNNEQFF
.	TRBV7-9	TRBD2	TRBJ2-5	TGTGCCAGCAGCCAGGGGGGGTCTAGCGGGAGCCAAGAGACCCAGTACTTC	CASSQGGSSGSQETQYF
.	TRBV13	.	TRBJ1-3	TGTGCCAGCAGCCCGGCGGGGGGCTCTGGAAACACCATATATTTT	CASSPAGGSGNTIYF
.	TRBV29-1	.	TRBJ2-3	TGCAGCGTTGGTCAGTTTGGCACAGATACGCAGTATTTT	CSVGQFGTDTQYF
.	TRBV6-5	.	TRBJ1-1	TGTGCCAGCAGTATTACGGTGAACACTGAAGCTTTCTTT	CASSITVNTEAFF
.	TRBV6-4	.	TRBJ1-2	TGTGCCAGCAGTGGTACGGGGTCCTGGTATGGCTACACCTTC	CASSGTGSWYGYTF
.	TRBV14	.	TRBJ2-7	TGTGCCAGCAGCCAAGATCTGGGGAGTAGGCACGAGCAGTACTTC	CASSQDLGSRHEQYF
.	TRBV28	TRBD1	TRBJ1-5	TGTGCCAGCAGGTTTCGGGACAGTCTCAATCAGCCCCAGCATTTT	CASRFRDSLNQPQHF
.	TRBV16	.	TRBJ2-7	TGTGCCAGCAGCCCCGAGGAGGGCGCGCAGTACTTC	CASSPEEGAQYF
once	TRBV27	.	TRBJ1-2	TGTGCCACCGACACGCAAGGGGGCTATGGCTACACCTTC	CATDTQGGYGYTF
.	TRBV5-6	TRBD1	TRBJ1-5	TGTGCCAGCAGCTCACAGGGGTACTTGAGCAATCAGCCCCAGCATTTT	CASSSQGYLSNQPQHF
once	TRBV15	TRBD2	TRBJ2-2	TGTGCCACCAGCAGAGAGCCTAGCGGGGGCACCGGGGAGCTGTTTTTT	CATSREPSGGTGELFF
.	TRBV5-1	TRBD2	TRBJ2-7	TGCGCCAGCAGCTTGGCTTCTAGCGGGAGGGCCTTTTCCTCCTACGAGCAGTACTTC	CASSLASSGRAFSSYEQYF
.	TRBV27	.	TRBJ1-1	TGTGCCAGCAGGGCGGAGGGTAGCACTGAAGCTTTCTTT	CASRAEGSTEAFF
.	TRBV7-2	TRBD1	TRBJ1-5	TGTGCCAGCAGCTCTGACAGGGGTAAGGGTCAGCCCCAGCATTTT	CASSSDRGKGQPQHF
.	TRBV6-4	TRBD1	TRBJ1-5	TGTGCCAGCAGTGGGGGGACAGTGGATAGCAATCAGCCCCAACATTTT	CASSGGTVDSNQPQHF
once	TRBV5-4	TRBD2	TRBJ2-7	TGTGCCAGCAGCCCCGGGGGGGCCTACGAGCAGTACTTC	CASSPGGAYEQYF
.	TRBV2	TRBD1	TRBJ2-5	TGTGCCAGCACCGACTGGCGGGACAGGGACCAAGAGACCCAGTACTTC	CASTDWRDRDQETQYF
.	TRBV5-1	TRBD1	TRBJ2-7	TGCGCCAGCAGCTTGGTCCAGGGGGCAAGGGAGCAGTACTTC	CASSLVQGAREQYF
.	TRBV6-1	.	TRBJ1-3	TGTGCCAGCAGTGACCCGGCAGGGGACCGGGGAAACACCATATATTTT	CASSDPAGDRGNTIYF
.	TRBV7-9	TRBD2	TRBJ2-1	TGTGCCAGCGGAGCCCCGGGACTAGACCATGAGCAGTTCTTC	CASGAPGLDHEQFF
.	TRBV11-1	TRBD2	TRBJ2-3	TGTGCCAGCAGCTTAGAAGGGGGACTAGCGGGAGTAACAGATACGCAGTATTTT	CASSLEGGLAGVTDTQYF
.	TRBV30	TRBD1	TRBJ1-3	TGTGCCTGGAGTGTTGGCGGACAGGGAGTAAGAAACACCATATATTTT	CAWSVGGQGVRNTIYF
.	TRBV5-4	.	TRBJ1-2	TGTGCCAGCAGCCCCGGACAGAACTATGGCTACACCTTC	CASSPGQNYGYTF
.	TRBV2	.	TRBJ2-1	TGTGCCAGCAGTCCCCTTTACAATGAGCAGTTCTTC	CASSPLYNEQFF
.	TRBV9	.	TRBJ2-2	TGTGCCAGCAGCGTAGAAGGAGGGGGCGGCACCGGGGAGCTGTTTTTT	CASSVEGGGGTGELFF
.	TRBV2	.	TRBJ1-5	TGTGCCAGCAGACTGGGGAGGGGACATCAGCCCCAGCATTTT	CASRLGRGHQPQHF
once	TRBV7-8	TRBD2	TRBJ2-1	TGTGCCAGCAGCCATATAGCGGGAGTTCCCTACAATGAGCAGTTCTTC	CASSHIAGVPYNEQFF
few	TRBV11-3	TRBD1	TRBJ2-7	TGTGCCAGCAGCTTAGGCCGTCCAGGGGGCTCCTACGAGCAGTACTTC	CASSLGRPGGSYEQYF
.	TRBV27	.	TRBJ2-1	TGTGCCAGCATCTCAAATAAGCGACACAATGAGCAGTTCTTC	CASISNKRHNEQFF
.	TRBV27	.	TRBJ2-7	TGTGCCAGCAGTTTATCGCGCAGGGTGGGCTACGAGCAGTACTTC	CASSLSRRVGYEQYF
.	TRBV6-1	.	TRBJ2-1	TGTGCCAGCAGCCGGGACACCCCCTCCAATGAGCAGTTCTTC	CASSRDTPSNEQFF
.	TRBV12-5	.	TRBJ2-1	TGTGCTAGTGGCCCCCCGAGCTGGGAGCAGGGGAATGAGCAGTTCTTC	CASGPPSWEQGNEQFF
.	TRBV7-4	.	TRBJ2-5	TGTGCCAGCAGCTCCCCCCCGGGTCCCCACCGAGGAAAGACCCAGTACTTC	CASSSPPGPHRGKTQYF
.	TRBV21-1	.	TRBJ2-5	TGTGCCAGCAGCAAAGCTGGGGCGGGGACTAGCGGGAGAAAGACCCAGTACTTC	CASSKAGAGTSGRKTQYF
.	TRBV7-9	TRBD2	TRBJ2-7	TGTGCCAGCAGCTTAGATCGGCGGACTAGCGGGAGAGTCGGCTACGAGCAGTACTTC	CASSLDRRTSGRVGYEQYF
.	TRBV9	.	TRBJ2-1	TGTGCCAGCAGCGTAGGGCAGGGGCTTCAGAGTCATGAGCAGTTCTTC	CASSVGQGLQSHEQFF
few	TRBV10-2	.	TRBJ1-3	TGCGCCAGCACTCCGACGGGGAGCTCTGGAAACACCATATATTTT	CASTPTGSSGNTIYF
few	TRBV4-3	.	TRBJ2-1	TGCGCCAGCAGCCAAGATTCTCGGGGATGGAATTCCGATGAGCAGTTCTTC	CASSQDSRGWNSDEQFF
.	TRBV27	TRBD2	TRBJ2-7	TGTGCCAGCATCCGGACTAGCGGGCCCTACGAGCAGTACTTC	CASIRTSGPYEQYF
.	TRBV15	TRBD2	TRBJ2-2	TGTGCCACCAAGCGGGGACTAGCGGGACGTCACACCGGGGAGCTGTTTTTT	CATKRGLAGRHTGELFF
.	TRBV15	TRBD1	TRBJ1-5	TGTGCCACCAGCAGAGATCCCCCGGACAGGGAAGATCAGCCCCAGCATTTT	CATSRDPPDREDQPQHF
.	TRBV2	.	TRBJ2-1	TGTGCCAGCAGTGGGTCAGCGGGACATAGAACTAATGAGCAGTTCTTC	CASSGSAGHRTNEQFF
.	TRBV27	TRBD1	TRBJ2-1	TGTGCCAGCAGACCAGGACAGGGGGACTATGAGCAGTTCTTC	CASRPGQGDYEQFF
.	TRBV29-1	TRBD1	TRBJ2-5	TGCAGCGTTTCCCTGACAGGGTCGGGCCAAGAGACCCAGTACTTC	CSVSLTGSGQETQYF
.	TRBV7-9	.	TRBJ2-7	TGTGCCAGCAGCTTACACCCGCCGGGGTACGAGCAGTACTTC	CASSLHPPGYEQYF